Listed here are 17 T cell receptor beta chains from one sample, sequenced in a study of response to subunit inactivated influenza vaccine. From the RT-PCR reads, TCRdb called clonotypes with MiXCR, one entry per CDR3 protein. The sample has 400,000 to 650,000 distinct CDR3 sequences; approximately 7.8% are singletons. Specimen: PBMCs from blood, collected less than 30 months after vaccination. Receptor source: a man between 50 and 69 years old who received an inactivated influenza vaccine.

The table lists this clonotype with a few counts. The gene calls are TRBV15 and TRBJ2-3; 9 positions agree with TRBD2. The V and J ends lost 0 bases and 4 bases, in that order; junction bases with no gene match: 5. The CDR3 runs to 16 residues. Looked up from germline, CDR1 is LNHNV and CDR2 is YYDKDF (reference sequence). The CDR3 nucleotides are TGTGCCACCAGCAGAGATAGCGGGAGTGTCTCAGATACGCAGTATTTT. It specifies CATSRDSGSVSDTQYF.

This clonotype showed up many times. The J gene is TRBJ2-3, the V gene TRBV20-1; D is ambiguous. The germline CDR1 and CDR2 sequences are DFQATT and SNEGSKA (reference sequence). V shed 4 bases and J shed 6 bases, with 11 bases lying between them. The CDR3 runs to 12 residues. The CDR3: CSATAQGDTQYF. The CDR3 bases are TGCAGTGCTACCGCCCAAGGGGATACGCAGTATTTT.

A word on this clonotype: A much larger clone is a single base away; this may be a read error. V is TRBV10-3 and J is TRBJ2-7; 11 bases fit TRBD1. The junction had 10 bases not matched to a gene; V was cut back by 5 bases and J by 1 base. The CDR3 has 17 amino acids. The germline V gene has CDR1 ENHRY and CDR2 SYGVKD. The CDR3 region is CAISPLDRGPDSYEQYF. CDR3 nucleotides: TGTGCCATCAGTCCTCTGGACAGGGGGCCGGATTCCTACGAGCAGTACTTC.

This clonotype was recorded at least ten times. The chain carries TRBV6-1 and TRBJ1-2; TRBD1 aligns across 8 bases. V shed 6 bases, J shed 12 bases, and the junction held 18 bases outside the gene matches. The CDR3 is 15 residues long. Germline CDR1 is MNHNS and CDR2 is SASEGT. In DNA, the CDR3 is TGTGCCAGCAGCCGATCTGAGGGTACAGGGGGGAAAGACACCTTC. It codes for CASSRSEGTGGKDTF.

This clonotype was seen a few times. V and J are TRBV28 and TRBJ1-1; D is unresolved. CDR1 and CDR2 (germline): MDHEN, SYDVKM. This CDR3 is 11 amino acids long. Trimming removed 10 bases from V and 1 base from J, with 7 bases in between. The CDR3 spells CAIFSNTEAFF. Here the CDR3 DNA reads TGTGCCATTTTCTCGAACACTGAAGCTTTCTTT.

A few counts support this clonotype. J is TRBJ2-3 and V is TRBV20-1, with D maybe TRBD2 (5 bases). This CDR3 comprises 15 residues. V shed 3 bases and J shed 5 bases, with 18 bases lying between them. The germline V gene has CDR1 DFQATT and CDR2 SNEGSKA (reference sequence). DNA of the CDR3: TGCAGTGCTAGGTGGTTTGGCGGAGGCGGAGATACGCAGTATTTT. Protein product: CSARWFGGGGDTQYF.

Notes on this clonotype: Possible read error: a much larger clone is one base away. This chain joins TRBV9 and TRBJ2-1; a possible D gene is TRBD2 (5 bases). Deletions cut 4 bases from V and 3 bases from J, with 11 bases between. The germline V gene has CDR1 SGDLS and CDR2 YYNGEE. This CDR3 has 14 amino acids. The CDR3 region is CASSLALVYNEQFF. For the CDR3, the DNA is TGTGCCAGCAGCCTGGCACTAGTCTACAATGAGCAGTTCTTC.

The J gene is TRBJ2-7, the V gene TRBV9; perhaps TRBD2 as D (5 bases). The V and J ends lost 4 bases and 2 bases respectively, with 13 bases between them. This CDR3 is 14 amino acids long. Germline V gene data show CDR1 as SGDLS and CDR2 as YYNGEE. The CDR3 coding sequence is TGTGCCAGCAGCCCTCTGACTACCGCCTACGAGCAGTACTTC. This codes for CASSPLTTAYEQYF.

This clonotype was counted between two and nine times. The chain recombines TRBV25-1 with TRBJ2-3, with a possible D match to TRBD1 (5 bases). V was clipped by 4 bases and J by 1 base, with 9 bases between them. The CDR3 has 14 residues. CDR1 is MGHDK, CDR2 SYGVNS, per germline. The CDR3 DNA reads as TGTGCCAGCAGTGCTGGGGCCGGCACAGATACGCAGTATTTT. Translation gives CASSAGAGTDTQYF.

There are many counts of this clonotype. CDR3 residues: CSARGRWIYNEQFF. The CDR3 DNA sequence: TGCAGTGCTAGAGGAAGATGGATTTACAATGAGCAGTTCTTC. The chain recombines TRBV20-1 with TRBJ2-1; D unclear. The CDR3 runs to 14 residues. With 1 base removed from V and 4 bases from J, the gap between germline ends came to 11 bases. Germline values: CDR1 DFQATT, CDR2 SNEGSKA (reference sequence).

The chain combines TRBV15 with TRBJ1-4, with a weak D call TRBD1 (5 bases). Germline CDR1 and CDR2: LNHNV and YYDKDF (reference sequence). The CDR3 is 14 residues long. Trimming removed 5 bases at V and 8 bases at J, with 15 bases between. CDR3 bases: TGTGCCACCAGCCGAGGACAAGGGGAGGAAAAACTGTTTTTT. It specifies CATSRGQGEEKLFF.

This clonotype was recorded at least ten times. V usage is TRBV28 and J usage is TRBJ1-1; D might be TRBD1 (5 bases). V lost 3 bases and J lost 1, with 9 bases in between. The V gene's germline CDR1 is MDHEN and CDR2 SYDVKM. The CDR3 length is 14 residues. CDR3 residues: CASSLGGKNTEAFF. The CDR3 region has the DNA TGTGCCAGCAGTTTGGGGGGGAAGAACACTGAAGCTTTCTTT.

The rearrangement links TRBV6-1 to TRBJ2-5; 8 bases map to TRBD2. V shed 4 bases and J 5 bases; nucleotides not matched to a gene: 12. Germline V gives CDR1 MNHNS, CDR2 SASEGT. The CDR3 spans 16 residues. In nucleotides, the CDR3 is TGTGCCAGCAGTGGGTTGGAGCGGGAGTATGGCGAGACCCAGTACTTC. Its translation: CASSGLEREYGETQYF.

The rearrangement joins TRBV11-2 to TRBJ2-4, with D uncertain. This CDR3 contains 11 residues. Trimming stripped 5 bases from V and 7 bases from J, with 6 bases between. The germline CDR1 and CDR2 sequences are SGHAT and FQNNGV. CDR3: CASSQTNIQYF. CDR3 coding DNA: TGTGCCAGCAGCCAGACGAACATTCAGTACTTC.

This clonotype was seen a few times. The chain recombines TRBV12-3 or TRBV12-4 with TRBJ2-5; TRBD1 aligns across 7 bases. Germline trimming cut 4 bases from V and 5 bases from J; bases unmatched to any gene: 10. The CDR3 length is 15 residues. The CDR3: CASSYTGASQETQYF. The CDR3 nucleotides read TGTGCCAGCAGTTATACAGGGGCGAGCCAGGAGACCCAGTACTTC.

This clonotype was observed many times. The J gene is TRBJ2-7, the V gene TRBV20-1; no firm D call. This CDR3 spans 12 amino acids. V lost 3 bases to trimming and J lost 3 bases, with 9 bases between them. CDR1 and CDR2 (germline): DFQATT, SNEGSKA (reference sequence). CDR3 sequence: CSASASSYEQYF. The CDR3 DNA is TGCAGTGCTAGTGCCAGTAGCTACGAGCAGTACTTC.

The rearrangement uses TRBV4-2 and TRBJ2-7; D is possibly TRBD1 (6 bases). Between the trimmed V and J ends, which lost 1 base and 4 bases, there was a span of 14 bases. The germline gives CDR1 LGHNA, CDR2 YNFKEQ. This CDR3 spans 15 amino acids. This chain's CDR3 is CASSQGNRVPYEQYF. CDR3 nucleotides: TGTGCCAGCAGCCAAGGTAACAGGGTTCCATACGAGCAGTACTTC.